The 25 T cell receptor beta chains listed next were all sequenced from one sample in a study of blood T cell repertoires in COVID-19. The repertoire was sequenced with immunoSEQ multiplex PCR; TCRdb's copy has only in-frame clones and lacks some. Among some 180,000 clones, 81% were seen once, and the ten largest hold 9.5% to 15%. The sample comprised peripheral blood. Source of these receptors: a woman aged 80 or over with COVID-19, enrolled during active disease.

The chain carries TRBV6-5 and TRBJ2-2; D is unclear. Between the trimmed V and J ends, which lost 0 bases and 3 bases, there was a span of 11 bases. CDR1 is MNHEY and CDR2 is SVGAGI in the germline V gene. This CDR3 is built from 16 residues. DNA for the CDR3: TGTGCCAGCAGTTACTCGCTCACACACCACACCGGGGAGCTGTTTTTT. It translates to CASSYSLTHHTGELFF.

The chain couples TRBV6-5 to TRBJ1-2, with 9 positions matching TRBD1. Germline V gene sequence: CDR1 MNHEY, CDR2 SVGAGI. Trimming at V came to 6 bases and at J to 0 bases, leaving 5 bases not matched to a gene. This CDR3 is 15 amino acids long. CDR3 loop: CASRTGGRANYGYTF. Here the CDR3 DNA reads TGTGCCAGCAGGACAGGGGGTAGGGCTAACTATGGCTACACCTTC.

The CDR3 DNA follows: TGTGCCAGCAGCCCGGGGGGGCGTGATACGCAGTATTTT. Its translation is CASSPGGRDTQYF. The rearrangement joins TRBV7-9 to TRBJ2-3, with 8 bases aligning to TRBD2. From germline, CDR1 is SEHNR and CDR2 FQNEAQ (reference sequence). This CDR3 contains 13 residues. The V gene end was trimmed by 5 bases and the J gene end by 6 bases; junction bases not matched to a gene: 4.

The chain joins TRBV11-3 to TRBJ2-5; 8 nucleotides match TRBD1. Germline CDR1 is SGHNT and CDR2 is YENEEA. The junction had 6 bases not matched to a gene; V was cut back by 5 bases and J by 7 bases. The CDR3 is made up of 13 amino acids. CDR3 sequence: CASSRTGYGTQYF. CDR3 sequence (DNA): TGTGCCAGCAGCCGGACAGGGTACGGGACCCAGTACTTC.

J is TRBJ1-1 and V is TRBV27; possible D gene TRBD1, 6 bases. Germline CDR1 reads MNHEY; CDR2 reads SMNVEV (reference sequence). The V end was cut by 3 bases, the J end by 4 bases, with 12 bases between. The CDR3 is 14 amino acids. The CDR3 protein is CASSFGGGATEAFF. In nucleotides, the CDR3 is TGTGCCAGCAGTTTTGGGGGGGGCGCCACTGAAGCTTTCTTT.

This clone was seen once. The chain is built from TRBV5-1 and TRBJ2-7, with TRBD1 identical over 8 bases. V gave up 4 bases and J gave up 4 bases; unmatched junction bases: 7. Per germline, CDR1 SGHRS and CDR2 YFSETQ. The CDR3 contains 14 residues. CDR3 sequence (DNA): TGCGCCAGCAGCATAGGACAGGGTAAATACGAGCAGTACTTC. This sequence encodes CASSIGQGKYEQYF.

The CDR3 DNA reads as TGCGCCAGCAGCCAACTAGGCGGCCCCTACAATGAGCAGTTCTTC. It translates to CASSQLGGPYNEQFF. J is TRBJ2-1 and V is TRBV5-1, with D possibly being TRBD2 (5 bases). The germline CDR1 and CDR2 sequences are SGHRS and YFSETQ. The CDR3 extends over 15 amino acids. V was shortened by 4 bases and J by 2 bases, with 13 bases between the two germline ends.

Notes on this clone: Additional DNA sequences in this sample encode the identical CDR3. The chain employs TRBV5-1 and TRBJ2-2, with a tentative D call TRBD1 (6 bases). Trimming took 5 bases from V and 5 from J, leaving 10 bases between them. This CDR3 spans 13 amino acids. The germline gives CDR1 SGHRS, CDR2 YFSETQ. CDR3 sequence reads: CASRLQGTGELFF. CDR3 nucleotide sequence: TGCGCCAGCAGATTACAGGGAACCGGGGAGCTGTTTTTT.

This chain links TRBV19 with TRBJ2-1, with TRBD2 matching 12 bases. With V trimmed by 5 bases and J by 4 bases, 3 bases remained unmatched. Germline lookup yields CDR1 LNHDA and CDR2 SQIVND (reference sequence). The CDR3 has 15 amino acids. CDR3 loop: CASSRTSGKYNEQFF. The DNA of the CDR3 is TGTGCCAGTAGTCGGACTAGCGGGAAGTACAATGAGCAGTTCTTC.

The chain combines TRBV2 with TRBJ2-1, with a tentative D call TRBD1 (5 bases). The V gene's germline CDR1 is SNHLY and CDR2 FYNNEI. The CDR3 length is 14 residues. Between the trimmed V and J ends, which lost 7 bases and 5 bases, there was a span of 15 bases. Here the CDR3 reads CASNERIGDNEQFF. CDR3 coding DNA: TGTGCCAGCAACGAACGGATAGGGGACAATGAGCAGTTCTTC.

The V call is TRBV9, the J call TRBJ2-7; D not resolved. The V end lost 0 bases, the J end lost 2 bases, and 6 bases lay between the germline ends. The CDR3 covers 13 residues. The germline V gene encodes CDR1 SGDLS and CDR2 YYNGEE. As DNA, the CDR3 is TGTGCCAGCAGCGTAGACAGCCCCTACGAGCAGTACTTC. Its protein product is CASSVDSPYEQYF.

This clone has only one observation. The rearrangement links TRBV7-8 to TRBJ2-3, with a tentative D call TRBD2 (5 bases). V lost 5 bases and J lost 0, with 9 bases in between. Germline V gene data show CDR1 as SGHVS and CDR2 as FQNEAQ. The CDR3 consists of 14 residues. The CDR3: CASSLGVSTDTQYF. The CDR3, as DNA: TGTGCCAGCAGCCTCGGGGTTAGCACAGATACGCAGTATTTT.

The chain links TRBV4-2 to TRBJ1-1; D uncertain. Germline V lookup: CDR1 LGHNA, CDR2 YNFKEQ. The CDR3 is 14 residues long. V was cut by 0 bases and J by 2 bases, with 7 bases left in between. CDR3 in amino acids: CASSQDRANTEAFF. The CDR3 nucleotides read TGTGCCAGCAGCCAAGATCGAGCCAACACTGAAGCTTTCTTT.

This sequence joins TRBV6-5 and TRBJ1-3; TRBD1 matches 7 bases. CDR3 length: 15 amino acids. Germline V gene lookup returns CDR1 MNHEY and CDR2 SVGAGI. The trim removed 6 bases at V and 2 bases at J, leaving 7 bases unmatched. CDR3: CASSRMTGTGNTIYF. The CDR3 DNA follows: TGTGCCAGCAGCCGCATGACAGGGACTGGAAACACCATATATTTT.

This clone occurred a few times. The chain has TRBV4-2 and TRBJ2-5; D ambiguous. V was shortened by 5 bases and J by 9 bases, with 16 bases between the two germline ends. The germline V gene encodes CDR1 LGHNA and CDR2 YNFKEQ. The CDR3 runs 13 residues. CDR3 protein: CASSTTKAGAQYF. The CDR3 coding sequence is TGTGCCAGCAGCACCACAAAAGCCGGAGCCCAGTACTTC.

V usage is TRBV18 and J usage is TRBJ2-1; weak D call: TRBD1 (5 bases). Germline values: CDR1 KGHSH, CDR2 LQKENI. Trimming left V 2 bases short and J 4 bases short, with 12 bases between. The CDR3 totals 15 residues. The CDR3 loop is CASSPTAGSYNEQFF. For the CDR3, the DNA is TGTGCCAGCTCACCAACGGCAGGGTCTTACAATGAGCAGTTCTTC.

This clone was seen just once. The genes are TRBV29-1 and TRBJ2-1; weak D call: TRBD1 (5 bases). The CDR3 covers 15 residues. Germline V gene sequence: CDR1 SQVTM, CDR2 ANQGSEA. V lost 4 bases and J lost 12, with 25 bases in between. The CDR3: CSVGPIGALPERQFF. DNA for the CDR3: TGCAGCGTTGGGCCCATTGGGGCGTTACCAGAGCGGCAGTTCTTC.

The genes are TRBV28 and TRBJ2-1, with 7 nucleotides matching TRBD1. Trimming removed 4 bases from V and 3 bases from J; junction bases left unmatched: 3. Germline lookup yields CDR1 MDHEN and CDR2 SYDVKM. The CDR3 is made up of 14 amino acids. CDR3 residues: CASSYRGSYNEQFF. In DNA, the CDR3 is TGTGCCAGCAGTTACAGGGGCAGCTACAATGAGCAGTTCTTC.

The V gene is TRBV3-1 (or the pseudogene TRBV3-2), the J gene TRBJ2-2; 12 nucleotides align to TRBD2. Germline V gene sequence: CDR1 LGHDT, CDR2 YNNKEL (reference sequence). The CDR3 contains 16 residues. The V and J ends lost 4 bases and 7 bases, in that order; junction bases with no gene match: 7. The CDR3 spells CASSPRTSGIGGELFF. CDR3 DNA: TGTGCCAGCAGCCCCCGGACTAGCGGGATTGGCGGGGAGCTGTTTTTT.

A few counts support this clone. This CDR3 is also generated by other DNA sequences in the sample. The J gene is TRBJ1-3, the V gene TRBV2; 7 bases match TRBD1. Losses at the gene ends were 4 bases for V and 0 bases for J; bases not matched to a gene: 0. This CDR3 region has 14 residues. Germline V gene data show CDR1 as SNHLY and CDR2 as FYNNEI. CDR3 loop: CASSAGGSGNTIYF. CDR3 in DNA: TGTGCCAGCAGTGCAGGGGGCTCTGGAAACACCATATATTTT.

The DNA for the CDR3 is TGTGCCAGCAGCTTCAGGCTAGCGGGTGCGAACACCGGGGAGCTGTTTTTT. Amino acid sequence: CASSFRLAGANTGELFF. The rearrangement joins TRBV5-5 to TRBJ2-2; 8 bases line up with TRBD2. The V gene end was trimmed by 2 bases and the J gene end by 0 bases; junction bases not matched to a gene: 6. The CDR3 loop spans 17 amino acids. Germline CDR1 SGHKS, CDR2 YYEKEE (reference sequence).

The chain recombines TRBV6-5 with TRBJ1-1, with no clear D. The CDR3 consists of 13 residues. V shed 0 bases and J shed 3 bases, with 5 bases lying between them. Looked up from germline, CDR1 is MNHEY and CDR2 is SVGAGI. The chain's CDR3 is CASSYSRDTEAFF. DNA of the CDR3: TGTGCCAGCAGTTACTCGAGGGACACTGAAGCTTTCTTT.

The V and J genes are TRBV19 and TRBJ2-1; 7 positions match TRBD1. Germline CDR1 and CDR2: LNHDA and SQIVND (reference sequence). This CDR3 has 12 amino acids. The V segment lost 4 bases and the J segment 12 bases; nucleotides outside the gene matches: 6. DNA of the CDR3: TGTGCCAGTAGTAAACTGACAGGGCCGCAGTTCTTC. Translated, it gives CASSKLTGPQFF.

In nucleotides, the CDR3 is TGTGCCAGTAGTATCCGGGCAGGGGATGGCTACACCTTC. This encodes CASSIRAGDGYTF. The chain combines TRBV19 with TRBJ1-2, with D perhaps matching TRBD1 (6 bases). Looked up from germline, CDR1 is LNHDA and CDR2 is SQIVND (reference sequence). CDR3 size: 13 residues. Trimming stripped 3 bases from V and 6 bases from J, with 11 bases between.

The chain is built from TRBV27 and TRBJ1-1, with D possibly TRBD1 on 6 matching bases. The CDR3 covers 14 residues. V dropped 3 bases and J dropped 3 bases, with 11 bases sitting between them. The germline V gene has CDR1 MNHEY and CDR2 SMNVEV (reference sequence). DNA for the CDR3: TGTGCCAGCAGTTTCTCCCACAGGGACACTGAAGCTTTCTTT. Translated, it gives CASSFSHRDTEAFF.